The 16 T cell receptor beta chains below come from one sample, sequenced in a study of cytomegalovirus exposure and HLA in healthy donors. Some clones are missing from TCRdb's copy, which holds only in-frame ones; the method was immunoSEQ multiplex PCR. Of tens of thousands of clones listed, about 95% were seen once; the top ten hold roughly 0.6%. Material: PBMCs. The source is a woman younger than 35 in good health and CMV-seronegative.

This clone was counted once. The rearrangement links TRBV19 to TRBJ2-7, with 8 bases that match TRBD1. The CDR3 extends over 14 amino acids. J was trimmed by 7 bases and V by 3 bases; bases with no gene match: 8. Germline V gene sequence: CDR1 LNHDA, CDR2 SQIVND (reference sequence). The CDR3, as DNA: TGTGCCAGTAGTATGCGGCAGGGGGCTCGGGAGCAGTACTTC. It encodes CASSMRQGAREQYF.

The chain couples TRBV15 to TRBJ1-6; the D is unclear. Germline lookup yields CDR1 LNHNV and CDR2 YYDKDF (reference sequence). There are 14 residues in the CDR3. Trimming pared 4 bases from V and 6 bases from J, leaving 10 bases between. CDR3 residues: CATSNAGGNSPLHF. CDR3 coding DNA: TGTGCCACCAGCAACGCGGGAGGTAATTCACCCCTCCACTTT.

The chain has TRBV2 and TRBJ1-5; no clear D. The CDR3 runs to 13 residues. Trimming stripped 5 bases from V and 10 bases from J, with 15 bases between. Germline assignment: CDR1 SNHLY and CDR2 FYNNEI. The CDR3 coding sequence is TGTGCCAGCAGTAAGGTCAGTTCAGGCCCCCAGCATTTT. It translates to CASSKVSSGPQHF.

This clone occurred a few times. The CDR3 DNA is TGTGCCAGCAGCGCCCCCGGCGGGACCCAGTACTTC. Translation gives CASSAPGGTQYF. This chain uses TRBV9 with TRBJ2-5; D is undetermined. This CDR3 is built from 12 residues. CDR1 is SGDLS, CDR2 YYNGEE, per germline. Between the trimmed V and J ends, which lost 3 bases and 7 bases, there was a span of 10 bases.

This clone is a singleton in its sample. The junction departs from the called germline gene at one end, perhaps through a read error. The chain recombines TRBV5-6 with TRBJ2-7; no definite D call. The CDR3 runs to 16 residues. Germline V gene data show CDR1 as SGHDT and CDR2 as YYEEEE. CDR3 sequence reads: CASSSVVYASGYGQYF. The CDR3 DNA is TGTGCCAGCAGCTCTGTAGTTTACGCTTCAGGCTACGGGCAGTACTTC.

V is TRBV4-2 and J is TRBJ1-6; 11 nucleotides match TRBD1. CDR1 is LGHNA, CDR2 YNFKEQ, per germline. The length of the CDR3 is 16 residues. V lost 4 bases, J lost 8 bases, and 7 bases stayed unmatched. The CDR3 sequence: CASSRLGQGDHSPLHF. The CDR3 nucleotides read TGTGCCAGCAGCCGCCTGGGACAGGGGGATCATTCACCCCTCCACTTT.

The chain combines TRBV11-2 with TRBJ2-5, with D possibly matching TRBD2 (7 bases). This CDR3 has 15 residues. The V end lost 5 bases, the J end lost 3 bases, and 16 bases lay between the germline ends. Per the germline V gene, CDR1 is SGHAT and CDR2 is FQNNGV. The CDR3 sequence is CASSHWTGGEETQYF. The CDR3 bases are TGTGCCAGCAGCCACTGGACGGGGGGCGAAGAGACCCAGTACTTC.

The chain uses TRBV19 and TRBJ1-2, with a weak D call TRBD1 (5 bases). The CDR3 spans 14 residues. Trimming shortened V by 1 base and J by 8 bases, and 14 bases separated the two germline ends. Germline CDR1 and CDR2: LNHDA and SQIVND (reference sequence). The CDR3 reads CASSIASTGRGYTF. In DNA form, the CDR3 reads TGTGCCAGTAGTATAGCCTCCACAGGAAGGGGCTACACCTTC. Based on the CDR3 plus reference TRBV19 and TRBJ1-2, the full variable domain is DGGITQSPKYLFRKEGQNVTLSCEQNLNHDAMYWYRQDPGQGLRLIYYSQIVNDFQKGDIAEGYSVSREKKESFPLTVTSAQKNPTAFYLCASSIASTGRGYTFGSGTRLTVV.

This clone has just one count. The chain uses TRBV19 and TRBJ2-7; 11 bases align to TRBD2. V lost 3 bases and J lost 0; bases outside the gene matches: 1. This CDR3 is 15 amino acids long. The germline CDR1 and CDR2 sequences are LNHDA and SQIVND (reference sequence). CDR3 sequence: CASSMTSGVSYEQYF. For the CDR3, the DNA is TGTGCCAGTAGTATGACTAGCGGGGTCTCCTACGAGCAGTACTTC.

This chain uses TRBV4-3 with TRBJ1-1; D is undetermined. The CDR3 length is 15 residues. Germline CDR1 reads LGHNA; CDR2 reads YSLEER. V was trimmed by 0 bases and J by 2 bases, leaving 10 bases between them. The CDR3 nucleotides read TGCGCCAGCAGCCAAGATGAGTTAGTCAACACTGAAGCTTTCTTT. This translates into CASSQDELVNTEAFF.

The genes are TRBV7-3 and TRBJ1-2; 8 bases agree with TRBD1. CDR1 and CDR2 (germline): SGHTA, FQGTGA. The CDR3 loop spans 14 amino acids. The V gene end was trimmed by 3 bases and the J gene end by 4 bases; junction bases not matched to a gene: 4. The CDR3 is CASSFAGGVYGYTF. The DNA for the CDR3 is TGTGCCAGCAGCTTCGCAGGGGGCGTCTATGGCTACACCTTC.

A single count supports this clone. The V call is TRBV11-2, the J call TRBJ2-1; a weak D match, TRBD2 (5 bases). V lost 5 bases to trimming and J lost 0 bases, with 11 bases between them. The CDR3 loop spans 15 amino acids. Per the germline V gene, CDR1 is SGHAT and CDR2 is FQNNGV. The CDR3 sequence is CASSPGGTSYNEQFF. CDR3 coding DNA: TGTGCCAGCAGCCCAGGAGGTACCTCCTACAATGAGCAGTTCTTC.

V gene TRBV19 combines with J gene TRBJ1-4; TRBD1 aligns across 10 bases. The CDR3 runs 18 residues. Germline V gives CDR1 LNHDA, CDR2 SQIVND (reference sequence). J gave up 0 bases and V 6 bases, and 10 bases lay outside the gene matches. The CDR3 here is CASSKYRDRGTTNEKLFF. Written as DNA, the CDR3 is TGTGCCAGTAGCAAATACCGGGACAGGGGAACAACTAATGAAAAACTGTTTTTT.

J is TRBJ1-1 and V is TRBV27; the D is unclear. This CDR3 region has 13 residues. The germline V gene encodes CDR1 MNHEY and CDR2 SMNVEV (reference sequence). V shed 3 bases and J shed 1 base, with 6 bases lying between them. CDR3 sequence: CASSFGWNTEAFF. The CDR3 DNA reads as TGTGCCAGCAGTTTCGGTTGGAACACTGAAGCTTTCTTT.

The chain links TRBV9 to TRBJ2-5; tentative D call: TRBD1 (6 bases). This CDR3 comprises 17 residues. Germline V gene sequence: CDR1 SGDLS, CDR2 YYNGEE. Trimming took off 0 bases at V and 4 bases at J, with 19 bases between the two ends. The CDR3 protein is CASSVEGSQGISETQYF. For the CDR3, the DNA is TGTGCCAGCAGCGTAGAGGGTAGTCAGGGGATATCAGAGACCCAGTACTTC. Combining the CDR3 with reference TRBV9 and TRBJ2-5 gives the whole variable domain DSGVTQTPKHLITATGQRVTLRCSPRSGDLSVYWYQQSLDQGLQFLIQYYNGEERAKGNILERFSAQQFPDLHSELNLSSLELGDSALYFCASSVEGSQGISETQYFGPGTRLLVL.

The chain has TRBV15 and TRBJ1-3; D is ambiguous. Trimming pared 0 bases from V and 1 base from J, leaving 7 bases between. The CDR3 loop spans 15 amino acids. Germline-derived CDR1 and CDR2 are LNHNV and YYDKDF (reference sequence). This CDR3 reads CATSRDRGSGNTIYF. The CDR3 region has the DNA TGTGCCACCAGCAGAGATCGAGGGTCTGGAAACACCATATATTTT.